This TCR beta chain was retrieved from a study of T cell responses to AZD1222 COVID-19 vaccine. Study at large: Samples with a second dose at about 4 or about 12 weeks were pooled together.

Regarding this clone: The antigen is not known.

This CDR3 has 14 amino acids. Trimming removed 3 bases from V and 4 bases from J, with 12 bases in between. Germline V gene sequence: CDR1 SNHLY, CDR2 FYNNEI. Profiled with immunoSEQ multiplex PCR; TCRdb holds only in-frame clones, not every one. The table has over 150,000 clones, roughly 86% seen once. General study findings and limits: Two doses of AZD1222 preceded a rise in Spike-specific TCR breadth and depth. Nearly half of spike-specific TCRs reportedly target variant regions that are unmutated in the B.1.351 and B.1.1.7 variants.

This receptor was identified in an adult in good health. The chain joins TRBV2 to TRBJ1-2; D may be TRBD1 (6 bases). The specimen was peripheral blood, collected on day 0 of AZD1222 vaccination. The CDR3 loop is CASSEVGASYGYTF. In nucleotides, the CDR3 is TGTGCCAGCAGTGAGGTGGGGGCGAGCTATGGCTACACCTTC. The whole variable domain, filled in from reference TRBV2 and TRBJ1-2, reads EPEVTQTPSHQVTQMGQEVILRCVPISNHLYFYWYRQILGQKVEFLVSFYNNEISEKSEIFDDQFSVERPDGSNFTLKIRSTKLEDSAMYFCASSEVGASYGYTFGSGTRLTVV.